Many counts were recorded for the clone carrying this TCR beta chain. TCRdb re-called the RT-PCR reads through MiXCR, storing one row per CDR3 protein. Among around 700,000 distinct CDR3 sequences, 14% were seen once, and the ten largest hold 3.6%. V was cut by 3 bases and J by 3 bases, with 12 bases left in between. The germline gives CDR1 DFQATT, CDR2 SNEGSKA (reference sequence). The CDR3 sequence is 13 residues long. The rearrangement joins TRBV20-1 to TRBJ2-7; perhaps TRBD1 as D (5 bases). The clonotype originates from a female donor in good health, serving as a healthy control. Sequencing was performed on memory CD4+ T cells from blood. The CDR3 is CSASSGMGYEQYF. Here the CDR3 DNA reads TGCAGTGCTAGCTCAGGGATGGGCTACGAGCAGTACTTC.